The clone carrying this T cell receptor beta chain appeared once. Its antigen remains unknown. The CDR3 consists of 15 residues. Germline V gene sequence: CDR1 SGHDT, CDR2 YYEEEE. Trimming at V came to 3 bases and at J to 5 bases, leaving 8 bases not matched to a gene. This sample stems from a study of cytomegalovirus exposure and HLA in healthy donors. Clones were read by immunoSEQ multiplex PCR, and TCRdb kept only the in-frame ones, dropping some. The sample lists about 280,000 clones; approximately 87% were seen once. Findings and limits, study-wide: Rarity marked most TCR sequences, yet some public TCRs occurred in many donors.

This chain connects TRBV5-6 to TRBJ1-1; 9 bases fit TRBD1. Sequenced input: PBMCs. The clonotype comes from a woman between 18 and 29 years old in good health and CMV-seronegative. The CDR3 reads CASSSRTGVGTEAFF. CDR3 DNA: TGTGCCAGCAGCTCTCGGACAGGGGTTGGAACTGAAGCTTTCTTT.